A selection of T cell receptor beta chains follows, all from one sample in a study of multiple sclerosis patients with progressive multifocal leukoencephalopathy. Assay used: immunoSEQ multiplex PCR; TCRdb lists only in-frame clones, some missing. The sample lists more than 30,000 clones; approximately 88% were seen once. This sample comprised PBMCs, obtained from a patient treated with natalizumab. The source of these receptors is a woman in her thirties or forties with progressive multifocal leukoencephalopathy. The CDR3 runs from the conserved cysteine through the conserved F or W. Each record gives: clone size, D gene, J gene, V gene, CDR3 DNA, CDR3 protein. The D gene is left open where the match is weak. Part of the rows lack a size; the others show once, few, many or a class for expanded clones.

.	.	TRBJ1-1	TRBV11-2	TGTGCCAGCAGCAGCGGGACGCGGGCTGAAGCTTTCTTT	CASSSGTRAEAFF
.	.	TRBJ1-2	TRBV7-2	TGTGCCAGCAGCTTAGCAAGGGGTGAGGGGAATGGCTACACCTTC	CASSLARGEGNGYTF
.	TRBD1	TRBJ1-1	TRBV9	TGTGCCAGCAGCTCCCGGACAGGGTGGGACACTGAAGCTTTCTTT	CASSSRTGWDTEAFF
.	.	TRBJ1-1	TRBV21-1	TGTGCCAGCAGCCCAAGGGGGGGACACACGAGTGGGGAGACTGAAGCTTTCTTT	CASSPRGGHTSGETEAFF
.	.	TRBJ2-2	TRBV7-2	TGTGCCAGCAGCTTGGGGATAGGAGGGGAGCTGTTTTTT	CASSLGIGGELFF
.	.	TRBJ1-1	TRBV21-1	TGTGCCAGCAGCAAAGAGCCCCTCGGGACAGGGCCTCATGTTCAGGCTTTCTTT	CASSKEPLGTGPHVQAFF
.	.	TRBJ2-7	TRBV10-1	TGCGCCAGCAGTGAATCAGGGAGCTACGAGCAGTACTTC	CASSESGSYEQYF
.	.	TRBJ1-1	TRBV29-1	TGCAGCGTTGAGTTGGGGGAGTTGTCCACTGAAGCTTTCTTT	CSVELGELSTEAFF
.	TRBD1	TRBJ2-3	TRBV29-1	TGCAGCGTTGTGACCCATCAGGGGGTCACAGATACGCAGTATTTT	CSVVTHQGVTDTQYF
.	.	TRBJ2-5	TRBV9	TGTGCCAGCAGCATAACGACAGAAGAGACCCAGTACTTC	CASSITTEETQYF
.	.	TRBJ1-1	TRBV7-2	TGTGCCAGCAGCTATCACAGGGACATTAACACTGAAGCTTTCTTT	CASSYHRDINTEAFF
.	.	TRBJ2-1	TRBV27	TGTGCCAGCCTCGGGAGTGAGCAGTTCTTC	CASLGSEQFF
few	TRBD1	TRBJ2-7	TRBV19	TGTGCCAGTTCGGGGACAGGGCTGGAGCAGTACTTC	CASSGTGLEQYF
.	TRBD1	TRBJ1-4	TRBV4-1	TGCGCCAGCAGCCAAACAGGGGCAGAGGGTGAAAAACTGTTTTTT	CASSQTGAEGEKLFF
.	TRBD1	TRBJ1-2	TRBV28	TGTGCCAGCAGTTTAAGGTCAGGGGGCAGCTATGGCTACACCTTC	CASSLRSGGSYGYTF
.	.	TRBJ1-5	TRBV7-9	TGTGCCAGCAGCTCATTTGTTACGGAGAATCAGCCCCAGCATTTT	CASSSFVTENQPQHF
.	TRBD2	TRBJ2-5	TRBV9	TGTGCCAGCAGGCGGAGCGGGAGGGTCCAAGAGACCCAGTACTTC	CASRRSGRVQETQYF
.	TRBD1	TRBJ1-1	TRBV5-1	TGCGCCAGCAGCTCTTTCAGGGGGACAGCTAACACTGAAGCTTTCTTT	CASSSFRGTANTEAFF
.	.	TRBJ2-4	TRBV28	TGTGCCAGTCAAAGAGCTTTAGCCAAAAACATTCAGTACTTC	CASQRALAKNIQYF
.	.	TRBJ1-2	TRBV7-6	TGTGCCAGCAGCTTACCTAAACTTAACTATGGCTACACCTTC	CASSLPKLNYGYTF
once	TRBD1	TRBJ1-6	TRBV2	TGTGCCAGCAGTAGGGGGCCCAAGAATTCACCCCTCCACTTT	CASSRGPKNSPLHF
.	.	TRBJ2-2	TRBV6-5	TGTGCCAGCAGTTACGGGACGAGGAACACCGGGGAGCTGTTTTTT	CASSYGTRNTGELFF
.	TRBD1	TRBJ1-1	TRBV5-4	TGTGCCGGCGGTAGACAGGGGGTGGTTGGCACTGAAGCTTTCTTT	CAGGRQGVVGTEAFF
.	.	TRBJ2-6	TRBV19	TGTGCCAGTAGTCCAGGGATCTCTGGGGCCAACGTCCTGACTTTC	CASSPGISGANVLTF
.	.	TRBJ1-5	TRBV7-2	TGTGCCAGCAGCTTAAGTTGGTCCGGGGATCAGCCCCAGCATTTT	CASSLSWSGDQPQHF
once	.	TRBJ2-1	TRBV18	TGTGCCAGCTCACCCGCACAGGGCCTTAACAATGAGCAGTTCTTC	CASSPAQGLNNEQFF
few	TRBD2	TRBJ2-7	TRBV27	TGTGCCAGCAGTTCAGTTCTAGCGGGAGGGCCGTCCTACGAGCAGTACTTC	CASSSVLAGGPSYEQYF
once	TRBD1	TRBJ2-5	TRBV30	TGTGCCTGGACGCACGGACAGGGAGAAAAGACCCAGTACTTC	CAWTHGQGEKTQYF
.	.	TRBJ2-1	TRBV7-9	TGTGCCAGCAGCCCTACACCAGGCCCAGGGTCAGGGGCCTACAATGAGCAGTTCTTC	CASSPTPGPGSGAYNEQFF
.	.	TRBJ1-1	TRBV27	TGTGCCAGCAGTTTACTAGGGGGGGACACTGAAGCTTTCTTT	CASSLLGGDTEAFF
.	.	TRBJ1-2	TRBV7-2	TGTGCCAGCAGCTTAGAACGCAGTTCGCTCTATGGCTACACCTTC	CASSLERSSLYGYTF